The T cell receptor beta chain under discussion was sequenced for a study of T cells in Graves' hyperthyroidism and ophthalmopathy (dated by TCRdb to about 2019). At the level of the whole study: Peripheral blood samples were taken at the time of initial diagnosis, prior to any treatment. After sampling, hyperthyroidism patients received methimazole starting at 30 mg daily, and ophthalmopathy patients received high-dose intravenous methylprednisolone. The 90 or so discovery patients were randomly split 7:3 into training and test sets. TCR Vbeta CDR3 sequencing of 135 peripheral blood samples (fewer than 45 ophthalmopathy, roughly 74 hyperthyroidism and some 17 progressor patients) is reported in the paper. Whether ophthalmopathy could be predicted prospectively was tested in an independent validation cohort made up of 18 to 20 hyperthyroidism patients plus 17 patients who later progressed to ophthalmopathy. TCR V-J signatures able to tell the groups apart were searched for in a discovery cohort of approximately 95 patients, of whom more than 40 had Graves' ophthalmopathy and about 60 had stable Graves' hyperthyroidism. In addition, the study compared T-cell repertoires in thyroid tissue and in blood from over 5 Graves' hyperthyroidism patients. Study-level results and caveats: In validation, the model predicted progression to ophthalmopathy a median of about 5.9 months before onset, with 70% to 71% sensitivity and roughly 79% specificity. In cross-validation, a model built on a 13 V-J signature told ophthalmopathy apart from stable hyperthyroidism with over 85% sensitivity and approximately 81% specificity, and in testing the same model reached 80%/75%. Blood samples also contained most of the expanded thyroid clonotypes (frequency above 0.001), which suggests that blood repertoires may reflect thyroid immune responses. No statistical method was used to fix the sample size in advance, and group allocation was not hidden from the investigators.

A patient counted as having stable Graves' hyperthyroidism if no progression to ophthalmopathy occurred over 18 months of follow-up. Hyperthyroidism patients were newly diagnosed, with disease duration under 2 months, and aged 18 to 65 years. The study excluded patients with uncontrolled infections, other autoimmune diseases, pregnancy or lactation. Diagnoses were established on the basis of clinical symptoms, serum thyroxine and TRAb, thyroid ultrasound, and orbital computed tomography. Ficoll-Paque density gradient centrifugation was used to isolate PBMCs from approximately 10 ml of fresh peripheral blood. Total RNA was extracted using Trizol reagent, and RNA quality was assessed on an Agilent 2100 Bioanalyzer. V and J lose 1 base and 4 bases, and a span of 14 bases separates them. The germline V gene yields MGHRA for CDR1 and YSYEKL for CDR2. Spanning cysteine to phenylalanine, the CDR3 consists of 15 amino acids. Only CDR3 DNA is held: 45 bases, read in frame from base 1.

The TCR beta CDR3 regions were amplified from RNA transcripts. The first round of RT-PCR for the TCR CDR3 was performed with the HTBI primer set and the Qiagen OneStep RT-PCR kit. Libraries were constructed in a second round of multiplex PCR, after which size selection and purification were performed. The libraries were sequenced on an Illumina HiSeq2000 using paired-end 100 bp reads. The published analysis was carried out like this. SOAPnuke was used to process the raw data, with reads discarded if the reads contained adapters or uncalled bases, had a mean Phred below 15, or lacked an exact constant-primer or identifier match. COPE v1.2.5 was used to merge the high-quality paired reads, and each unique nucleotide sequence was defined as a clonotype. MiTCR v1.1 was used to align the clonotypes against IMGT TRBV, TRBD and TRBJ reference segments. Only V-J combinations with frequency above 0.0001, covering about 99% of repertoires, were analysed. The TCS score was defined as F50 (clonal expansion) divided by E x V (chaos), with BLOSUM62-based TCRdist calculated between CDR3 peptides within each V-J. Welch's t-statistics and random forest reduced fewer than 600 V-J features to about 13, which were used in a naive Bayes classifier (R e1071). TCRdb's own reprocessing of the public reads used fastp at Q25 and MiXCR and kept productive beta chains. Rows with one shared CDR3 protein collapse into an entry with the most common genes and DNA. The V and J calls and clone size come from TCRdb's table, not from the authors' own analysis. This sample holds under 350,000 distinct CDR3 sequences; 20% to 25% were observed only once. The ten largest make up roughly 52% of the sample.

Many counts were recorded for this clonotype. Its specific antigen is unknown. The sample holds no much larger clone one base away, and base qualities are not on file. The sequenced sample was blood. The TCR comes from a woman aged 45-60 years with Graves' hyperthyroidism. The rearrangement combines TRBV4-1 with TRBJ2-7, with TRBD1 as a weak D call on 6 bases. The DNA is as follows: TGCGCCAGCAGCCAAGTCCAGGGGATTAGGTACGAGCAGTACTTC. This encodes CASSQVQGIRYEQYF.